This is a list of T cell receptor beta chains from one sample in a study of T cell changes during pregnancy in multiple sclerosis. Method: immunoSEQ multiplex PCR; TCRdb's copy keeps in-frame clones and lacks some. The data hold 75,000 to 95,000 clones, with just over 90% observed a single time. This specimen was peripheral blood, taken in the second trimester of pregnancy. The receptor source for this set is a female donor with multiple sclerosis, enrolled in a pregnancy study. Both conserved end residues are part of each CDR3. A D gene is named only where the DNA matches it firmly. Clone size is stated in some rows and not others, as once, few, many or a class when expanded.

TRBV7-8	TRBJ1-1	NA	NA	TGTGCCAGCAGCTTGGGCAGGGCCCCTTTCCTCTATGCTGAAGCTTTCTTT	CASSLGRAPFLYAEAFF
TRBV7-9	TRBJ2-5	NA	TRBD1	TGTGCCAGCAGCTTGGAGTTCCGGGACAGGGTCCCAGAGACCCAGTACTTC	CASSLEFRDRVPETQYF
TRBV5-6	TRBJ2-3	NA	NA	TGTGCCAGCAGCATGGGGGGGCCTAGTTGGGGTTGGACAGATACGCAGTATTTT	CASSMGGPSWGWTDTQYF
TRBV7-9	TRBJ1-4	NA	TRBD1	TGTGCCAGCAGCTTACTGTTGGACAGGGGGCATGAAAAACTGTTTTTT	CASSLLLDRGHEKLFF
TRBV30	TRBJ2-3	NA	TRBD1	TGTGCCTGGAGGATGACCATGGGGACAGGGTGCACAGATACGCAGTATTTT	CAWRMTMGTGCTDTQYF
TRBV7-8	TRBJ2-3	NA	NA	TGTGCCAGCACACTAGTTTCAGATACGCAGTATTTT	CASTLVSDTQYF
TRBV5-1	TRBJ1-1	NA	NA	TGCGCCAGCAGCTTACTGGAGGAGAACACTGAAGCTTTCTTT	CASSLLEENTEAFF
TRBV25-1	TRBJ1-1	once	TRBD1	TGTGCCAGCAGTGAATTAGGGACAGGGGAGACTGAAGCTTTCTTT	CASSELGTGETEAFF
TRBV5-6	TRBJ2-1	once	NA	TGTGCCAGCAGGTACTATGGCTACAATGAGCAGTTCTTC	CASRYYGYNEQFF
TRBV19	TRBJ1-1	NA	NA	TGTGCCAGTAGTTTCAGTCTGAACACTGAAGCTTTCTTT	CASSFSLNTEAFF
TRBV29-1	TRBJ2-7	NA	TRBD2	TGCAGCGCTTTCGGGTCTAGCGGCGGACTCCACTACGAGCAGTACTTC	CSAFGSSGGLHYEQYF
TRBV6-7	TRBJ1-5	NA	NA	TGTGCCAGCAGGTACTACAGGCGCCCCTATCAGCCCCAGCATTTT	CASRYYRRPYQPQHF
TRBV6-5	TRBJ2-5	once	NA	TGTGCCAGCAGTTATGAGGGGGGGCAGGTGGGAGAGACCCAGTACTTC	CASSYEGGQVGETQYF
TRBV6-5	TRBJ2-7	NA	NA	TGTGCCAGCAGTTATGGGGAGGAGCAGTACTTC	CASSYGEEQYF
TRBV4-2	TRBJ2-5	NA	NA	TGTGCCAGCAGCCAAGATTTCGGTCTACCAAGCCGGGAGACCCAGTACTTC	CASSQDFGLPSRETQYF
TRBV6-1	TRBJ1-2	NA	TRBD1	TGTGCCAGCTGGGGAACAGGGGTTAGCTATGGCTACACCTTC	CASWGTGVSYGYTF
TRBV5-1	TRBJ1-1	NA	NA	TGCGCCAGCAGCCGGTTCGTCCCTAGTGTGGTGAACACTGAAGCTTTCTTT	CASSRFVPSVVNTEAFF
TRBV13	TRBJ2-7	NA	NA	TGTGCCAGCAGCCAGTCCCCCTACGAGCAGTACTTC	CASSQSPYEQYF
TRBV11-2	TRBJ2-1	NA	NA	TGTGCCAGCAGTCAAAACCGGGACTCCAATGAGCAGTTCTTC	CASSQNRDSNEQFF
TRBV6-6	TRBJ1-5	NA	TRBD1	TGTGCCAGCAAATATCAGGGGGTCGATCAGCCCCAGCATTTT	CASKYQGVDQPQHF
TRBV11-2	TRBJ1-4	NA	NA	TGTGCCAGCAGCTTAGTCCGACGGGGGGAAAAACTGTTTTTT	CASSLVRRGEKLFF
TRBV7-3	TRBJ2-1	NA	TRBD2	TGTGCCAGCAGCCTAACTAGCGGGGGGGCAAAGGAGCAGTTCTTC	CASSLTSGGAKEQFF
TRBV9	TRBJ2-5	NA	TRBD2	TGTGCCAGCGGATCGACTAGCAGAGAGACCCAGTACTTC	CASGSTSRETQYF
TRBV4-1	TRBJ2-2	once	NA	TGCGCCAGCAGCCAATACAGGGCCCAAATTGGGGACACCGGGGAGCTGTTTTTT	CASSQYRAQIGDTGELFF
TRBV13	TRBJ1-6	NA	NA	TGTGCCAGCAGCTTAGGGGGGGGTTCACCCCTCCACTTT	CASSLGGGSPLHF
TRBV19	TRBJ2-4	NA	NA	TGTGCCAGTAGTATCCGAAAATCGGGGAAAGGAGCCAAAAACATTCAGTACTTC	CASSIRKSGKGAKNIQYF
TRBV7-3	TRBJ1-1	NA	NA	TGTGCCAGCAGCTTGGACACGAACACTGAAGCTTTCTTT	CASSLDTNTEAFF
TRBV19	TRBJ2-4	NA	NA	TGTGCCAGTAGGAGAACGGACATTCAGTACTTC	CASRRTDIQYF
TRBV5-4	TRBJ1-1	few	TRBD1	TGTGCCAGCAGCTTCAGGGGGCAGGTTGAAGCTTTCTTT	CASSFRGQVEAFF
TRBV7-8	TRBJ1-2	NA	NA	TGTGCCAGCAGGAGTCCAGGGGTGTGGCCCTATGGCTACACCTTC	CASRSPGVWPYGYTF
TRBV7-6	TRBJ1-4	once	NA	TGTGCCAGCAGCTTAAACAGGGTTAATGAAAAACTGTTTTTT	CASSLNRVNEKLFF
TRBV7-3	TRBJ1-1	NA	TRBD1	TGTGCCAGCAGCGAGATGACAGGGGGCGCGACTGAAGCTTTCTTT	CASSEMTGGATEAFF
TRBV29-1	TRBJ1-3	NA	TRBD1	TGCAGCGTTGAAGCCCCCCGGACAGGCTCTGGAAACACCATATATTTT	CSVEAPRTGSGNTIYF
TRBV5-1	TRBJ1-6	NA	TRBD1	TGCGCCAGCAGCGTATCCGGGACAGGGTATAATTCACCCCTCCACTTT	CASSVSGTGYNSPLHF
TRBV11-2	TRBJ2-2	NA	TRBD2	TGTGCCAGCAGCTTAGAAATGGCGGGGGTATCCACCGGGGAGCTGTTTTTT	CASSLEMAGVSTGELFF
TRBV4-1	TRBJ2-2	NA	NA	TGCGCCAGCAGCCAAGATGAGGCGGGGCCGGGGGAGCTGTTTTTT	CASSQDEAGPGELFF
TRBV9	TRBJ1-1	NA	NA	TGTGCCAGCAGCGTAGAGGGAAGCGGCACTGAAGCTTTCTTT	CASSVEGSGTEAFF
TRBV5-1	TRBJ1-3	NA	NA	TGCGCCAGCAGCTTGGACAGGGCGGACTCTGGAAACACCATATATTTT	CASSLDRADSGNTIYF
TRBV7-9	TRBJ2-5	NA	NA	TGTGCCAGCAGCTTTGCCCGGGAAGAGACCCAGTACTTC	CASSFAREETQYF
TRBV27	TRBJ2-2	NA	TRBD1	TGTGCCAGCAGTCTTGGACAGGGGTTCGGGGAGCTGTTTTTT	CASSLGQGFGELFF
TRBV5-1	TRBJ2-1	NA	TRBD1	TGCGCCAGCAGCCAAGGACAGGCCAGCAATGAGCAGTTCTTC	CASSQGQASNEQFF
TRBV6-4	TRBJ1-6	NA	TRBD1	TGTGCCAGCAGTGGCCTCCGGGACAGGGGTTCACCCCTCCACTTT	CASSGLRDRGSPLHF
TRBV2	TRBJ2-3	NA	NA	TGTGCCAGCCGGGAGCGGACAGATACGCAGTATTTT	CASRERTDTQYF
TRBV7-8	TRBJ1-4	NA	NA	TGTGCCAGCAGCTTAGTAGGGGCCGACCCGAATGAAAAACTGTTTTTT	CASSLVGADPNEKLFF
TRBV6-5	TRBJ1-4	NA	TRBD1	TGTGCCAGCAGTTACGGTGACAGGGGAAATGAAAAACTGTTTTTT	CASSYGDRGNEKLFF
TRBV7-8	TRBJ1-3	NA	TRBD1	TGTGCCAGCAGCTTAGGGACAGGCCTTTTCTCTGGAAACACCATATATTTT	CASSLGTGLFSGNTIYF
TRBV12-2	TRBJ2-7	once	NA	TGTGCAAGTCGCTTAGCCGGTAAGGGGGGGCGGACCGGCCTCGGGCAGTACTTC	CASRLAGKGGRTGLGQYF
TRBV5-6	TRBJ2-5	once	TRBD2	TGTGCCAGCAGCTTGGCTAGCGGGGTATTCGTCCAAGAGACCCAGTACTTC	CASSLASGVFVQETQYF
TRBV7-2	TRBJ2-5	NA	NA	TGTGCCAGCAGTCAAAACGCAGGCCAAGAGACCCAGTACTTC	CASSQNAGQETQYF
TRBV7-6	TRBJ1-6	NA	TRBD1	TGTGCCAGCAGCCCCACGGGACAGGAGAATTCACCCCTCCACTTT	CASSPTGQENSPLHF
TRBV10-3	TRBJ2-5	once	TRBD2	TGTGCCATCAGTGAGGCGGTAGCGGGCCTGGAGACCCAGTACTTC	CAISEAVAGLETQYF
TRBV5-6	TRBJ2-1	NA	TRBD1	TGTGCCAGCAGCCGGGACAGCCGTTCCTACAATGAGCAGTTCTTC	CASSRDSRSYNEQFF
TRBV7-2	TRBJ2-3	once	TRBD1	TGTGCCAGCAGCCTTCGGGACAGGGAGGATACGCAGTATTTT	CASSLRDREDTQYF
TRBV5-6	TRBJ1-5	NA	TRBD1	TGTGCCAGCAGGTTGACAGGGAGCAATCAGCCCCAGCATTTT	CASRLTGSNQPQHF
TRBV5-1	TRBJ2-1	NA	NA	TGCGCCAGCAGCTTTCTCCGGAATGAGCAGTTCTTC	CASSFLRNEQFF